This TCR beta chain was found in a study of cytomegalovirus exposure and HLA in healthy donors. Study background: A prior study identified approximately 120 million unique TCR beta sequences from about 200 million T cells.

The V and J ends lost 0 bases and 11 bases respectively, with 7 bases between them. This CDR3 comprises 12 residues. Per germline, CDR1 LNHDA and CDR2 SQIVND (reference sequence). Study findings and constraints: According to an earlier analysis, most TCR beta V segments yielded productive rearrangements about 90% or about 30% of the time.

Notes on this clone: What it binds is unknown.

The primer mix had 60 Vbeta and 13 Jbeta primers. Clones were read by immunoSEQ multiplex PCR, and TCRdb kept only the in-frame ones, dropping some. The data hold nearly 200,000 clones, with about 85% observed a single time. This clonotype was obtained from a male donor in good health and CMV-seropositive. The rearrangement joins TRBV19 to TRBJ1-4; a possible D gene is TRBD1 (5 bases). Sequencing input: PBMCs. CDR3 loop: CASSIEKGKLFF. The CDR3 region has the DNA TGTGCCAGTAGTATAGAAAAGGGGAAACTGTTTTTT.